The rows below give T cell receptor beta chains drawn from one sample of a study of technical replicates of blood from several donors. Libraries were prepared by immunoSEQ multiplex PCR; TCRdb keeps only in-frame clonotypes and omits some of them. Here the sample spans approximately 70,000 clones, roughly 89% being singletons. The sample taken for sequencing was T cells isolated from PBMCs. The receptor source for this set is a human donor in good health. Some clones in this sample may be carry-over from other donors' samples. CDR3s include the opening cysteine and the closing phenylalanine or tryptophan. A D gene is named only where the DNA matches it firmly. Only part of the rows carry a size: once, few, many, or a class if the clone is expanded.

CDR3aa: CASSSQTGSGEKLFF; CDR3nt: TGTGCCAGCAGCTCCCAGACTGGGAGCGGGGAAAAACTGTTTTTT; d_gene: .; v_gene: TRBV7-2; abundance: .; j_gene: TRBJ1-4
CDR3aa: CSVGGGTVGDTQYF; CDR3nt: TGCAGCGTGGGGGGCGGGACAGTTGGAGATACGCAGTATTTT; d_gene: .; v_gene: TRBV29-1; abundance: .; j_gene: TRBJ2-3
CDR3aa: CASSGGDNTGELFF; CDR3nt: TGTGCCAGCAGTGGCGGGGACAACACCGGGGAGCTGTTTTTT; d_gene: .; v_gene: TRBV6-4; abundance: .; j_gene: TRBJ2-2
CDR3aa: CASSLEASGSPYEQYF; CDR3nt: TGTGCCAGCAGCTTGGAAGCTAGCGGAAGCCCCTACGAGCAGTACTTC; d_gene: TRBD2; v_gene: TRBV5-4; abundance: .; j_gene: TRBJ2-7
CDR3aa: CASSSSGLAVSVGTQYF; CDR3nt: TGCGCCAGCAGCTCCTCCGGACTAGCGGTATCGGTTGGTACGCAGTATTTT; d_gene: TRBD2; v_gene: TRBV5-1; abundance: .; j_gene: TRBJ2-3
CDR3aa: CASSEALSASYGYTF; CDR3nt: TGTGCCAGCAGTGAAGCCCTCTCCGCCAGCTATGGCTACACCTTC; d_gene: .; v_gene: TRBV6-1; abundance: .; j_gene: TRBJ1-2
CDR3aa: CASSVAPAESTDTQYF; CDR3nt: TGTGCCAGCAGCGTAGCTCCGGCGGAGTCCACAGATACGCAGTATTTT; d_gene: .; v_gene: TRBV9; abundance: .; j_gene: TRBJ2-3
CDR3aa: CASSFKGGSTNEKLFF; CDR3nt: TGTGCCAGCAGTTTCAAAGGGGGCTCAACTAATGAAAAACTGTTTTTT; d_gene: TRBD1; v_gene: TRBV27; abundance: .; j_gene: TRBJ1-4
CDR3aa: CASSVPPGVTEAFF; CDR3nt: TGTGCCAGTAGTGTCCCTCCGGGGGTCACTGAAGCTTTCTTT; d_gene: .; v_gene: TRBV19; abundance: .; j_gene: TRBJ1-1
CDR3aa: CASSTRQPMGANVLTF; CDR3nt: TGTGCCAGTAGTACCCGACAGCCTATGGGGGCCAACGTCCTGACTTTC; d_gene: .; v_gene: TRBV19; abundance: .; j_gene: TRBJ2-6
CDR3aa: CASSVRDTVANEKLFF; CDR3nt: TGTGCCAGTAGTGTTCGGGACACCGTGGCTAATGAAAAACTGTTTTTT; d_gene: .; v_gene: TRBV19; abundance: .; j_gene: TRBJ1-4
CDR3aa: CASRGGQSRNQPQHF; CDR3nt: TGTGCCAGCAGAGGAGGACAGTCACGCAATCAGCCCCAGCATTTT; d_gene: .; v_gene: TRBV6-1; abundance: .; j_gene: TRBJ1-5
CDR3aa: CASSPSPGSNTGELFF; CDR3nt: TGTGCTAGCAGCCCAAGCCCGGGGTCGAACACCGGGGAGCTGTTTTTT; d_gene: .; v_gene: TRBV7-7; abundance: .; j_gene: TRBJ2-2
CDR3aa: CASSLSLRGGQPQHF; CDR3nt: TGTGCCAGCAGTTTATCATTACGGGGAGGTCAGCCCCAGCATTTT; d_gene: .; v_gene: TRBV28; abundance: .; j_gene: TRBJ1-5
CDR3aa: CASKLAGGSYEQYF; CDR3nt: TGTGCCAGCAAACTAGCGGGAGGTTCCTACGAGCAGTACTTC; d_gene: TRBD2; v_gene: TRBV28; abundance: .; j_gene: TRBJ2-7
CDR3aa: CATTRAGATYEQYF; CDR3nt: TGTGCCACCACACGAGCGGGAGCCACCTACGAGCAGTACTTC; d_gene: TRBD2; v_gene: TRBV28; abundance: .; j_gene: TRBJ2-7
CDR3aa: CASSDITSTDTQYF; CDR3nt: TGCGCCAGCAGTGACATTACTAGCACAGATACGCAGTATTTT; d_gene: .; v_gene: TRBV4-1; abundance: .; j_gene: TRBJ2-3
CDR3aa: CASSQDRKLNNEQFF; CDR3nt: TGCGCCAGCAGCCAAGATCGAAAACTAAATAATGAGCAGTTCTTC; d_gene: .; v_gene: TRBV4-3; abundance: .; j_gene: TRBJ2-1
CDR3aa: CASSLEEPGWEGLQETQYF; CDR3nt: TGTGCCAGCAGCTTAGAGGAACCGGGTTGGGAGGGCTTACAAGAGACCCAGTACTTC; d_gene: TRBD2; v_gene: TRBV11-2; abundance: .; j_gene: TRBJ2-5
CDR3aa: CASSVVGFGYGYTF; CDR3nt: TGTGCCAGCAGTGTGGTCGGGTTCGGCTATGGCTACACCTTC; d_gene: .; v_gene: TRBV2; abundance: few; j_gene: TRBJ1-2
CDR3aa: CASSLYSGGAGNEQFF; CDR3nt: TGTGCCAGCAGTTTATATAGCGGGGGGGCGGGAAATGAGCAGTTCTTC; d_gene: TRBD2; v_gene: TRBV27; abundance: .; j_gene: TRBJ2-1
CDR3aa: CASSLESGSSYNEQFF; CDR3nt: TGCGCCAGCAGCTTGGAGAGCGGGAGCTCCTACAATGAGCAGTTCTTC; d_gene: TRBD2; v_gene: TRBV5-1; abundance: .; j_gene: TRBJ2-1
CDR3aa: CASTDRGNEQFF; CDR3nt: TGTGCCAGCACCGACAGGGGAAATGAGCAGTTCTTC; d_gene: TRBD1; v_gene: TRBV2; abundance: .; j_gene: TRBJ2-1
CDR3aa: CASSLEGGGETQYF; CDR3nt: TGCGCCAGCAGCTTGGAAGGGGGCGGTGAGACCCAGTACTTC; d_gene: TRBD1; v_gene: TRBV5-1; abundance: .; j_gene: TRBJ2-5
CDR3aa: CASSVGTGGLGGELFF; CDR3nt: TGTGCCAGCAGCGTCGGGACAGGGGGCTTAGGCGGGGAGCTGTTTTTT; d_gene: TRBD1; v_gene: TRBV9; abundance: .; j_gene: TRBJ2-2
CDR3aa: CASSSQSFNEKLFF; CDR3nt: TGCGCCAGCAGCTCACAGAGCTTTAATGAAAAACTGTTTTTT; d_gene: .; v_gene: TRBV5-1; abundance: .; j_gene: TRBJ1-4
CDR3aa: CASSYFGSGVNYGYTF; CDR3nt: TGTGCCAGCAGTTACTTTGGTTCGGGGGTTAACTATGGCTACACCTTC; d_gene: .; v_gene: TRBV6-5; abundance: .; j_gene: TRBJ1-2
CDR3aa: CASSVQGSLTPEQFF; CDR3nt: TGTGCCAGCAGCGTTCAGGGGTCCCTGACTCCCGAGCAGTTCTTC; d_gene: .; v_gene: TRBV9; abundance: .; j_gene: TRBJ2-1
CDR3aa: CASSMGAGNTEAFF; CDR3nt: TGTGCCAGTAGTATGGGGGCAGGCAACACTGAAGCTTTCTTT; d_gene: .; v_gene: TRBV19; abundance: .; j_gene: TRBJ1-1
CDR3aa: CASSTTGQGGSEKLFF; CDR3nt: TGTGCCAGCAGCACAACGGGACAGGGAGGCTCGGAAAAACTGTTTTTT; d_gene: TRBD1; v_gene: TRBV7-9; abundance: .; j_gene: TRBJ1-4
CDR3aa: CASSSRQRLGETQYF; CDR3nt: TGTGCCAGCAGCTCCCGACAGAGGCTGGGGGAGACCCAGTACTTC; d_gene: .; v_gene: TRBV7-7; abundance: .; j_gene: TRBJ2-5
CDR3aa: CASSLDDRRADSPLHF; CDR3nt: TGCGCCAGCAGCTTGGATGACAGGCGAGCGGATTCACCCCTCCACTTT; d_gene: .; v_gene: TRBV5-1; abundance: few; j_gene: TRBJ1-6
CDR3aa: CAGPDTGGNYGYTF; CDR3nt: TGTGCCGGTCCTGATACAGGGGGCAACTATGGCTACACCTTC; d_gene: TRBD1; v_gene: TRBV30; abundance: .; j_gene: TRBJ1-2
CDR3aa: CAWSVPGLSVGYTF; CDR3nt: TGTGCCTGGAGTGTACCAGGGTTAAGCGTTGGCTACACCTTC; d_gene: .; v_gene: TRBV30; abundance: .; j_gene: TRBJ1-2
CDR3aa: CASSSLAGEKQFF; CDR3nt: TGTGCCAGCAGCTCCTTAGCGGGGGAAAAACAGTTCTTC; d_gene: TRBD2; v_gene: TRBV5-4; abundance: .; j_gene: TRBJ2-1
CDR3aa: CASSFRGLVQYNEQFF; CDR3nt: TGTGCCAGCAGCTTTCGCGGACTAGTCCAATACAATGAGCAGTTCTTC; d_gene: TRBD2; v_gene: TRBV5-4; abundance: .; j_gene: TRBJ2-1
CDR3aa: CASSYWSQGNEQFF; CDR3nt: TGTGCCAGCAGTTACTGGTCCCAGGGAAATGAGCAGTTCTTC; d_gene: .; v_gene: TRBV6-5; abundance: once; j_gene: TRBJ2-1
CDR3aa: CASSQGATGQFNEKLFF; CDR3nt: TGCGCCAGCAGCCAGGGGGCTACGGGACAGTTTAATGAAAAACTGTTTTTT; d_gene: TRBD1; v_gene: TRBV4-1; abundance: .; j_gene: TRBJ1-4
CDR3aa: CASGGTGEAGELFF; CDR3nt: TGTGCCAGCGGAGGGACAGGAGAAGCCGGGGAGCTGTTTTTT; d_gene: TRBD1; v_gene: TRBV5-4; abundance: .; j_gene: TRBJ2-2
CDR3aa: CASSAASGVRRGEQFF; CDR3nt: TGTGCCAGCAGCGCCGCTAGCGGGGTCAGACGCGGTGAGCAGTTCTTC; d_gene: TRBD2; v_gene: TRBV11-3; abundance: .; j_gene: TRBJ2-1
CDR3aa: CSARTGIPQHF; CDR3nt: TGCAGTGCCAGAACCGGGATTCCCCAGCATTTT; d_gene: .; v_gene: TRBV20-1; abundance: .; j_gene: TRBJ1-5
CDR3aa: CASKAGGGYGYTF; CDR3nt: TGTGCCAGCAAGGCAGGCGGGGGCTATGGCTACACCTTC; d_gene: .; v_gene: TRBV25-1; abundance: .; j_gene: TRBJ1-2
CDR3aa: CASSLWGQGDSGNTIYF; CDR3nt: TGCGCCAGCAGCTTGTGGGGGCAGGGTGACTCTGGAAACACCATATATTTT; d_gene: .; v_gene: TRBV5-1; abundance: .; j_gene: TRBJ1-3
CDR3aa: CASSQRGLETQYF; CDR3nt: TGTGCCAGCTCTCAAAGGGGTTTAGAGACCCAGTACTTC; d_gene: .; v_gene: TRBV18; abundance: .; j_gene: TRBJ2-5
CDR3aa: CASSLLASNEKLFF; CDR3nt: TGTGCCAGCAGCTTGTTGGCATCTAATGAAAAACTGTTTTTT; d_gene: .; v_gene: TRBV7-9; abundance: .; j_gene: TRBJ1-4
CDR3aa: CASREAGTGGSYEQYF; CDR3nt: TGTGCCAGCAGGGAAGCCGGGACAGGGGGATCCTACGAGCAGTACTTC; d_gene: TRBD1; v_gene: TRBV6-1; abundance: .; j_gene: TRBJ2-7
CDR3aa: CASSTPGGSTEAFF; CDR3nt: TGTGCCAGCAGTACGCCGGGAGGATCCACTGAAGCTTTCTTT; d_gene: .; v_gene: TRBV6-5; abundance: .; j_gene: TRBJ1-1
CDR3aa: CASRIWGGLYNEQFF; CDR3nt: TGTGCCAGCCGTATCTGGGGGGGACTATACAATGAGCAGTTCTTC; d_gene: TRBD2; v_gene: TRBV11-2; abundance: .; j_gene: TRBJ2-1
CDR3aa: CASSFRLGTLGGTEAFF; CDR3nt: TGTGCCAGCAGCTTCCGCCTGGGGACTCTGGGAGGGACTGAAGCTTTCTTT; d_gene: .; v_gene: TRBV11-2; abundance: .; j_gene: TRBJ1-1
CDR3aa: CASTLADGSYNEQFF; CDR3nt: TGCGCCAGCACCCTAGCGGACGGCTCCTACAATGAGCAGTTCTTC; d_gene: TRBD2; v_gene: TRBV5-1; abundance: .; j_gene: TRBJ2-1
CDR3aa: CASRRQGARGQQFF; CDR3nt: TGTGCCAGCAGGCGACAGGGGGCGCGAGGGCAGCAGTTCTTC; d_gene: TRBD1; v_gene: TRBV6-5; abundance: .; j_gene: TRBJ2-1
CDR3aa: CASSRDSRHYTEAFF; CDR3nt: TGCGCCAGCAGCCGCGATTCGCGACACTACACTGAAGCTTTCTTT; d_gene: .; v_gene: TRBV5-1; abundance: few; j_gene: TRBJ1-1
CDR3aa: CASSLDSTTYGYTF; CDR3nt: TGTGCCAGCAGCTTAGATTCCACAACCTATGGCTACACCTTC; d_gene: .; v_gene: TRBV11-2; abundance: .; j_gene: TRBJ1-2
CDR3aa: CASSLIPSGPYNEQFF; CDR3nt: TGTGCCAGCAGCTTAATCCCTAGCGGTCCCTACAATGAGCAGTTCTTC; d_gene: TRBD2; v_gene: TRBV7-9; abundance: .; j_gene: TRBJ2-1
CDR3aa: CASSPASGITNEKLFF; CDR3nt: TGTGCCAGCAGCCCCGCGTCCGGGATCACTAATGAAAAACTGTTTTTT; d_gene: .; v_gene: TRBV11-3; abundance: .; j_gene: TRBJ1-4